The T cell receptor beta chain under discussion was sequenced for a study of blood T cell repertoires in COVID-19. Assay: immunoSEQ multiplex PCR; the TCRdb copy retains only in-frame clones and omits some. The repertoire includes some 150,000 clones, about 86% of them detected once, and 8.2% sits in the top ten. Looked up from germline, CDR1 is MDHEN and CDR2 is SYDVKM. The CDR3 runs 17 residues. The V end lost 5 bases, the J end lost 0 bases, and 20 bases lay between the germline ends. The V call is TRBV28, the J call TRBJ2-7, with D unclear. The sample comprised peripheral blood. This TCR was recovered from a woman aged 55-69 years with acute or convalescent COVID-19. For the CDR3, the DNA is TGTGCCAGCAGTCTCTTAGCCTCCGGGTCGTACTCCTACGAGCAGTACTTC. Translation gives CASSLLASGSYSYEQYF.